The rows below give T cell receptor beta chains drawn from one sample of a study of CD4 T cells in relation to SARS-CoV-2 and coronaviruses. Repertoires were generated with immunoSEQ multiplex PCR, while TCRdb's copy carries only in-frame clones and drops some. This sample has tens of thousands of clones; roughly 88% occur once, and the top ten carry about 1.4%. Sequencing was done on a sample of memory CD4+ T cells from PBMCs. Receptors were obtained from a human donor in good health. Each CDR3 is given with its conserved first and last residue. The D gene is left open where the match is weak. Clone sizes are given selectively: once, few, many, or a class where the clone is expanded.

size: NA
V: TRBV5-1
D: NA
J: TRBJ1-4
CDR3: CASKGDPATNEKLFF
DNA: TGCGCCAGCAAGGGGGACCCCGCAACTAATGAAAAACTGTTTTTT

size: NA
V: TRBV5-8
D: NA
J: TRBJ2-5
CDR3: CASSLATTGLQETQYF
DNA: TGTGCCAGCAGCTTGGCCACGACAGGACTCCAAGAGACCCAGTACTTC

size: NA
V: TRBV4-1
D: TRBD2
J: TRBJ2-2
CDR3: CASSQDRASGRATGELFF
DNA: TGCGCCAGCAGCCAAGACCGCGCTAGCGGGAGGGCCACCGGGGAGCTGTTTTTT

size: NA
V: TRBV28
D: TRBD1
J: TRBJ1-2
CDR3: CASRLTGANYGYTF
DNA: TGTGCCAGCAGGCTAACAGGGGCTAACTATGGCTACACCTTC

size: NA
V: TRBV9
D: NA
J: TRBJ2-1
CDR3: CASSKDGSSYNEQFF
DNA: TGTGCCAGCAGCAAGGACGGAAGCTCCTACAATGAGCAGTTCTTC

size: NA
V: TRBV27
D: TRBD1
J: TRBJ2-4
CDR3: CASGRTGRIAKNIQYF
DNA: TGTGCCAGCGGACGGACAGGGAGAATAGCCAAAAACATTCAGTACTTC

size: NA
V: TRBV7-3
D: NA
J: TRBJ2-5
CDR3: CASSYGRGKGETQYF
DNA: TGTGCCAGCAGCTACGGTCGGGGCAAGGGAGAGACCCAGTACTTC

size: NA
V: TRBV3-1/TRBV3-2
D: NA
J: TRBJ2-7
CDR3: CASSPLGKHRDTYEQYF
DNA: TGTGCCAGCAGCCCACTGGGGAAACACCGGGATACCTACGAGCAGTACTTC

size: NA
V: TRBV18
D: NA
J: TRBJ2-7
CDR3: CASSQLGSEQYF
DNA: TGTGCCAGCTCCCAACTAGGATCCGAGCAGTACTTC

size: NA
V: TRBV5-1
D: TRBD1
J: TRBJ2-7
CDR3: CASSRRENPGTGAFEQYF
DNA: TGCGCCAGCAGCCGGCGTGAAAATCCCGGGACAGGGGCCTTTGAGCAGTACTTC

size: NA
V: TRBV4-1
D: NA
J: TRBJ1-2
CDR3: CASSQPDGPRGGYTF
DNA: TGCGCCAGCAGCCAACCGGACGGCCCGCGCGGGGGCTACACCTTC

size: NA
V: TRBV7-9
D: TRBD1
J: TRBJ1-2
CDR3: CASSFRTGGDGYTF
DNA: TGTGCCAGCAGCTTTCGGACAGGGGGCGATGGCTACACCTTC

size: NA
V: TRBV10-2
D: NA
J: TRBJ2-2
CDR3: CASSESGGPAGELFF
DNA: TGCGCCAGCAGTGAGTCTGGTGGGCCCGCCGGGGAGCTGTTTTTT

size: NA
V: TRBV5-1
D: TRBD2
J: TRBJ2-1
CDR3: CASSLSPSGGYNEQFF
DNA: TGCGCCAGCAGCTTGTCCCCAAGCGGGGGGTACAATGAGCAGTTCTTC

size: NA
V: TRBV15
D: NA
J: TRBJ2-5
CDR3: CATSRLGTEKTQYF
DNA: TGTGCCACCAGCAGATTGGGAACTGAGAAGACCCAGTACTTC

size: once
V: TRBV5-6
D: NA
J: TRBJ1-5
CDR3: CASSLGNQPQHF
DNA: TGTGCCAGCAGCTTGGGAAATCAGCCCCAGCATTTT

size: NA
V: TRBV10-1
D: NA
J: TRBJ2-7
CDR3: CASSEGGRMHEQYF
DNA: TGCGCCAGCAGTGAAGGAGGGAGAATGCACGAGCAGTACTTC

size: NA
V: TRBV19
D: NA
J: TRBJ2-3
CDR3: CASSSLPGGTDTQYF
DNA: TGTGCCAGTAGCAGCCTCCCGGGGGGCACAGATACGCAGTATTTT

size: NA
V: TRBV19
D: NA
J: TRBJ2-3
CDR3: CASSKEGGSDTQYF
DNA: TGTGCCAGTAGTAAAGAAGGGGGGTCAGATACGCAGTATTTT

size: few
V: TRBV13
D: NA
J: TRBJ1-6
CDR3: CASSSAPGMDNSPLHF
DNA: TGTGCCAGCAGCTCCGCCCCGGGGATGGATAATTCACCCCTCCACTTT

size: NA
V: TRBV28
D: NA
J: TRBJ1-5
CDR3: CASSQDTGLGQPQHF
DNA: TGTGCCAGCAGCCAGGATACAGGTTTGGGTCAGCCCCAGCATTTT

size: NA
V: TRBV14
D: NA
J: TRBJ2-5
CDR3: CASSQASMETQYF
DNA: TGTGCCAGCAGCCAAGCCTCTATGGAGACCCAGTACTTC

size: NA
V: TRBV27
D: NA
J: TRBJ2-6
CDR3: CASRPTPSSGANVLTF
DNA: TGTGCCAGCAGGCCTACACCCTCCTCTGGGGCCAACGTCCTGACTTTC

size: NA
V: TRBV18
D: TRBD1
J: TRBJ2-7
CDR3: CASSPGTGAEGYEQYF
DNA: TGTGCCAGCTCACCAGGGACAGGGGCCGAGGGCTACGAGCAGTACTTC

size: NA
V: TRBV5-6
D: TRBD1
J: TRBJ1-4
CDR3: CASSGQGEKLFF
DNA: TGTGCCAGCAGCGGACAGGGTGAAAAACTGTTTTTT

size: few
V: TRBV19
D: NA
J: TRBJ1-5
CDR3: CASSITSRQGNQPQHF
DNA: TGTGCCAGTAGTATTACGTCCCGACAGGGCAATCAGCCCCAGCATTTT

size: NA
V: TRBV30
D: NA
J: TRBJ2-5
CDR3: CAWRDRETQYF
DNA: TGTGCCTGGAGGGACCGGGAGACCCAGTACTTC

size: NA
V: TRBV3-1/TRBV3-2
D: NA
J: TRBJ2-5
CDR3: CASSREGGALLETQYF
DNA: TGTGCCAGCAGCCGTGAGGGGGGGGCCCTTTTGGAGACCCAGTACTTC

size: few
V: TRBV15
D: TRBD2
J: TRBJ2-1
CDR3: CATSSGRRERILNEQFF
DNA: TGTGCCACCAGCAGCGGGCGGCGGGAGCGAATACTCAATGAGCAGTTCTTC

size: NA
V: TRBV5-1
D: TRBD2
J: TRBJ2-1
CDR3: CASSPPGLAGYNEQFF
DNA: TGCGCCAGCAGCCCCCCTGGACTAGCGGGGTACAATGAGCAGTTCTTC

size: NA
V: TRBV10-3
D: TRBD1
J: TRBJ2-2
CDR3: CAISERGQGNTGELFF
DNA: TGTGCCATCAGTGAGAGGGGACAGGGGAACACCGGGGAGCTGTTTTTT

size: NA
V: TRBV6-5
D: NA
J: TRBJ1-1
CDR3: CASSYARTAPTEAFF
DNA: TGTGCCAGCAGTTACGCGCGGACAGCTCCCACTGAAGCTTTCTTT

size: NA
V: TRBV5-1
D: NA
J: TRBJ2-7
CDR3: CASSLGGGDYEQYF
DNA: TGCGCCAGCAGCTTGGGGGGAGGTGACTACGAGCAGTACTTC

size: NA
V: TRBV3-1/TRBV3-2
D: TRBD1
J: TRBJ1-2
CDR3: CASSWDRGSYGYTF
DNA: TGTGCCAGCAGCTGGGACAGGGGGAGCTATGGCTACACCTTC

size: NA
V: TRBV18
D: TRBD1
J: TRBJ2-1
CDR3: CASSPTGGAGRLGPNEQFF
DNA: TGTGCCAGCTCACCAACAGGGGGCGCGGGTAGGCTAGGACCCAATGAGCAGTTCTTC

size: NA
V: TRBV9
D: NA
J: TRBJ2-2
CDR3: CASSVAPAGWSGELFF
DNA: TGTGCCAGCAGCGTAGCGCCGGCTGGCTGGAGCGGGGAGCTGTTTTTT